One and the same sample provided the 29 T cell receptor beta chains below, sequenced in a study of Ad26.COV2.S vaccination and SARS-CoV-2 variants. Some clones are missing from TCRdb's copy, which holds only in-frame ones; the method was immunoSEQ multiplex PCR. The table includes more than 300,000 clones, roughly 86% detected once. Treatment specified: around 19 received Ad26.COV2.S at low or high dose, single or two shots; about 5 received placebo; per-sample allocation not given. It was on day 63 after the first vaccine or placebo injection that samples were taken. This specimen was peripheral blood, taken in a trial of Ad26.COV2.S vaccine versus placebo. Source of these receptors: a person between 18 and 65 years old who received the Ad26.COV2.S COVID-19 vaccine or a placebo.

The CDR3 sequence: CASSNGGAGGTEAFF. Written as DNA, the CDR3 is TGTGCCAGTAGTAATGGCGGGGCCGGAGGCACTGAAGCTTTCTTT. The chain recombines TRBV19 with TRBJ1-1; D is possibly TRBD1 (5 bases). Germline V gives CDR1 LNHDA, CDR2 SQIVND (reference sequence). The V gene lost 4 bases and the J gene lost 4 bases, with 16 bases spanning the gap. The CDR3 is made up of 15 amino acids.

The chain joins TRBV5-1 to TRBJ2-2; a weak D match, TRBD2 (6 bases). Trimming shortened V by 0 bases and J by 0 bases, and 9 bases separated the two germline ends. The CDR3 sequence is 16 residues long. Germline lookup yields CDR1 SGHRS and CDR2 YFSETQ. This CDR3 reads CASSLASSANTGELFF. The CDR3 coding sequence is TGCGCCAGCAGCTTGGCATCTAGCGCGAACACCGGGGAGCTGTTTTTT. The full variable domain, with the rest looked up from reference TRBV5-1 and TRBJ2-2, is KAGVTQTPRYLIKTRGQQVTLSCSPISGHRSVSWYQQTPGQGLQFLFEYFSETQRNKGNFPGRFSGRQFSNSRSEMNVSTLELGDSALYLCASSLASSANTGELFFGEGSRLTVL.

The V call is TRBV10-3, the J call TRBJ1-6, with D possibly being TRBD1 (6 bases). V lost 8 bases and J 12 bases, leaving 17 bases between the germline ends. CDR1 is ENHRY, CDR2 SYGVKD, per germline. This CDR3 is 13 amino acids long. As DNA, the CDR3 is TGTGCCATCCGGTCCGGAGGGGGGGAACCCCTCCACTTT. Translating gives CAIRSGGGEPLHF.

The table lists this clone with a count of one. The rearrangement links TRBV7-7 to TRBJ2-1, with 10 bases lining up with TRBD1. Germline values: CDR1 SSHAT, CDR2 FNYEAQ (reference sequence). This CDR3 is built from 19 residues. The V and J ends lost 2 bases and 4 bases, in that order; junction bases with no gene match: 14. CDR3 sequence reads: CASSLSTGGKFPKYNEQFF. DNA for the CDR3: TGTGCCAGCAGCTTATCGACAGGGGGCAAGTTCCCTAAATACAATGAGCAGTTCTTC.

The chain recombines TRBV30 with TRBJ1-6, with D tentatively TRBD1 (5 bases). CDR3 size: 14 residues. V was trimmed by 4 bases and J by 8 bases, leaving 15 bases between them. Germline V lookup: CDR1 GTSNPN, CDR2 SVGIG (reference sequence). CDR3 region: CAWTPLTVDSPLHF. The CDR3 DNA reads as TGTGCCTGGACACCGCTGACAGTCGATTCACCCCTCCACTTT.

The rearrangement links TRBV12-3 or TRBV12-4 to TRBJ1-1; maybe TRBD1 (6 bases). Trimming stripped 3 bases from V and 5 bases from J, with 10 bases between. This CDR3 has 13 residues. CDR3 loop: CASSFSQGTEAFF. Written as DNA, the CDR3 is TGTGCCAGCAGTTTCTCCCAGGGGACTGAAGCTTTCTTT.

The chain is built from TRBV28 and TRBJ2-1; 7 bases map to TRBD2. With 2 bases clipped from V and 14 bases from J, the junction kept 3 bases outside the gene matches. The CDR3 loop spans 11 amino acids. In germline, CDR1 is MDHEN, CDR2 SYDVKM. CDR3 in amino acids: CASSLGREEFF. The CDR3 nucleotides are TGTGCCAGCAGTTTAGGACGGGAGGAGTTCTTC.

The chain's CDR3 is CASSQDRSSSYEQYF. CDR3 sequence (DNA): TGCGCCAGCAGCCAAGATAGAAGCTCATCCTACGAGCAGTACTTC. The gene calls are TRBV4-3 and TRBJ2-7; D gene ambiguous. The CDR3 is 15 amino acids. Germline assignment: CDR1 LGHNA and CDR2 YSLEER. Trimming took 0 bases from V and 1 from J, leaving 10 bases between them.

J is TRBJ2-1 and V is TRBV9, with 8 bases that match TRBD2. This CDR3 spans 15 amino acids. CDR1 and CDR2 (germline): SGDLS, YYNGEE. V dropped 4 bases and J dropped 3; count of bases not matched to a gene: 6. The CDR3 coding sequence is TGTGCCAGCAGCCGGGGGGGCCTCGACTACAATGAGCAGTTCTTC. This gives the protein CASSRGGLDYNEQFF.

This CDR3 is CASSFYLYSGGAAHNEQFF. Here the CDR3 DNA reads TGTGCCAGCAGCTTCTACCTATATAGCGGGGGGGCTGCCCACAATGAGCAGTTCTTC. The chain combines TRBV7-9 with TRBJ2-1, with 11 bases matching TRBD2. The trim removed 3 bases at V and 5 bases at J, leaving 15 bases unmatched. The CDR3 covers 19 residues. Per germline, CDR1 SEHNR and CDR2 FQNEAQ (reference sequence).

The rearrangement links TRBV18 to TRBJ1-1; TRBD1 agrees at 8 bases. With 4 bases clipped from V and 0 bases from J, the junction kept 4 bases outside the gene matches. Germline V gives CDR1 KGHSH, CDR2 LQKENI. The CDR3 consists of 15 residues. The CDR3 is CASSRGQGLNTEAFF. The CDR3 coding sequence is TGTGCCAGCTCACGAGGACAGGGATTGAACACTGAAGCTTTCTTT.

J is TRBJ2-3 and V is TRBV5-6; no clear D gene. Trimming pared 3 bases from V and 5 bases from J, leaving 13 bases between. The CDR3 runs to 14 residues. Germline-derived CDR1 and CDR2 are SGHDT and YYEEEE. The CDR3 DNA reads TGTGCCAGCAGCTCAACTAACACCCAAGATACGCAGTATTTT. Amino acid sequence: CASSSTNTQDTQYF.

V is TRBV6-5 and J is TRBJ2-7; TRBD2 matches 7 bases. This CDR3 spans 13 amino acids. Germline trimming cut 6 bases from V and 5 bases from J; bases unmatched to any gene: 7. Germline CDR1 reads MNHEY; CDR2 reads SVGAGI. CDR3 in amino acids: CASSRNAGDEQYF. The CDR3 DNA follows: TGTGCCAGCAGCCGCAACGCGGGGGACGAGCAGTACTTC.

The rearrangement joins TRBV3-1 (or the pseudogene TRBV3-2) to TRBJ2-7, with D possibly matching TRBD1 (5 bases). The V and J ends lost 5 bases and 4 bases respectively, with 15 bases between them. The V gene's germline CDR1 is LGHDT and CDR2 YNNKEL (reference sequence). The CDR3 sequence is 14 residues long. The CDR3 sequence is CASSFGQARYEQYF. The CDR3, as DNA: TGTGCCAGCAGCTTTGGACAAGCCCGTTACGAGCAGTACTTC.

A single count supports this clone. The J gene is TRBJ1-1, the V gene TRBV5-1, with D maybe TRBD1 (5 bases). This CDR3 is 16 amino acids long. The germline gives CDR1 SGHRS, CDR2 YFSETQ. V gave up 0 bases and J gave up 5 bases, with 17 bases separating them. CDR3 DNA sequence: TGCGCCAGCAGCTTGGAGGGGCAGGGAGGTAGAACTGAAGCTTTCTTT. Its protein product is CASSLEGQGGRTEAFF.

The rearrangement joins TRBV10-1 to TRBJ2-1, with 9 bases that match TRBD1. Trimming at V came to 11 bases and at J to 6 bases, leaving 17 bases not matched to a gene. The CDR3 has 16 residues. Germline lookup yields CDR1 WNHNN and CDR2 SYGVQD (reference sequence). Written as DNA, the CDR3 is TGCGCCCCAGGAGTACCAGGGACAGGGAAGGTCAATGAGCAGTTCTTC. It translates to CAPGVPGTGKVNEQFF.

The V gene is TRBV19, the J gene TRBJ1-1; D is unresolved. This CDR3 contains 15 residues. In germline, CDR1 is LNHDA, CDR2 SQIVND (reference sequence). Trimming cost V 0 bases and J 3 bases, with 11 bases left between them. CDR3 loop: CASSIDQVGDTEAFF. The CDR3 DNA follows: TGTGCCAGTAGTATAGATCAGGTTGGGGACACTGAAGCTTTCTTT.

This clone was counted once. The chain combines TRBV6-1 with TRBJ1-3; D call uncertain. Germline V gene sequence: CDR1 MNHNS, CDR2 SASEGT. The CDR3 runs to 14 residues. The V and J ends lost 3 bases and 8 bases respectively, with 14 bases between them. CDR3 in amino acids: CASSDRLSRDTIYF. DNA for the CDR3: TGTGCCAGCAGTGACAGGCTTAGTAGGGACACCATATATTTT.

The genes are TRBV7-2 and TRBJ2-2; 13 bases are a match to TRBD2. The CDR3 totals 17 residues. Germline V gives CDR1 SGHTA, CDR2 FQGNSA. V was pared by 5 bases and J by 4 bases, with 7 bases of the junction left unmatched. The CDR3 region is CASSLRTSGSLTGELFF. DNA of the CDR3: TGTGCCAGCAGCCTCAGGACTAGCGGGAGTCTCACCGGGGAGCTGTTTTTT.

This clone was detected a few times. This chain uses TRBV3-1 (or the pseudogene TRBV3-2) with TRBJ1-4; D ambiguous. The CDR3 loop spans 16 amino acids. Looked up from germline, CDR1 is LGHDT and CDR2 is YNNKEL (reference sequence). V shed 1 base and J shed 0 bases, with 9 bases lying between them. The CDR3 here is CASSQGLGATNEKLFF. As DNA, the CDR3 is TGTGCCAGCAGCCAAGGACTCGGTGCAACTAATGAAAAACTGTTTTTT.

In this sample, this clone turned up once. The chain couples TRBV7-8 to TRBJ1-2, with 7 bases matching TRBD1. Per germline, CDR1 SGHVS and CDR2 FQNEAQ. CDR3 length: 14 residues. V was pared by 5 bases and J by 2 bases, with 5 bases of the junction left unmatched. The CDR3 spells CASSLQGINYGYTF. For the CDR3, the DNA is TGTGCCAGCAGCCTACAGGGGATAAACTATGGCTACACCTTC.

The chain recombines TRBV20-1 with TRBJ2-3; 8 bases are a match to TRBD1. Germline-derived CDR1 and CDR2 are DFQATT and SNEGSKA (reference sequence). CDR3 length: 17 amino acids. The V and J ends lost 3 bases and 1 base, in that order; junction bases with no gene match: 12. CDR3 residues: CSASPLGQGQGTDTQYF. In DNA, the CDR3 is TGCAGTGCTAGTCCCCTCGGACAGGGACAGGGCACAGATACGCAGTATTTT.

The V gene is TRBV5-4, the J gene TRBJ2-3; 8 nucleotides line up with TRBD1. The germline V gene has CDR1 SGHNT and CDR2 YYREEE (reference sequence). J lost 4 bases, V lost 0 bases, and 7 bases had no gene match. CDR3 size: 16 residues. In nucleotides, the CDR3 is TGTGCCAGCAGCTTGGCCAGGACAGGGAAGGCAGATACGCAGTATTTT. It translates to CASSLARTGKADTQYF.

CDR3 sequence: CASSLRGYEQYF. The CDR3 DNA reads as TGTGCCAGCAGCTTACGCGGATACGAGCAGTACTTC. The J gene is TRBJ2-7, the V gene TRBV5-6; no clear D gene. V was cut by 2 bases and J by 4 bases, with 7 bases left in between. Germline-derived CDR1 and CDR2 are SGHDT and YYEEEE. The CDR3 loop spans 12 amino acids.

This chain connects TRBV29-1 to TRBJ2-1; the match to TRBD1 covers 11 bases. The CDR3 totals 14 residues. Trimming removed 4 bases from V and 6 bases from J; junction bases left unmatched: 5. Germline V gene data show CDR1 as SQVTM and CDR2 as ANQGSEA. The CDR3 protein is CSVGGDRGFNEQFF. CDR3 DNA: TGCAGCGTTGGAGGGGACAGGGGGTTCAATGAGCAGTTCTTC.

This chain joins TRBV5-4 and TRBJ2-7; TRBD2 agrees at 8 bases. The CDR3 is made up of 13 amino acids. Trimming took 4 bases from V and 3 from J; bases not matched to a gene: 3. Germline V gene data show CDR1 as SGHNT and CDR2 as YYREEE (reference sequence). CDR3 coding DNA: TGTGCCAGCAGCACAAGCGGGGGCTACGAGCAGTACTTC. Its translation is CASSTSGGYEQYF.

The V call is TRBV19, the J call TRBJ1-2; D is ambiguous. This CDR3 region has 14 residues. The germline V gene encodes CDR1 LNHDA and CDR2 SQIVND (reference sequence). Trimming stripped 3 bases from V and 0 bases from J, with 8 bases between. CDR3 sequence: CASSIRKTNYGYTF. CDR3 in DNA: TGTGCCAGTAGTATCAGAAAGACTAACTATGGCTACACCTTC.

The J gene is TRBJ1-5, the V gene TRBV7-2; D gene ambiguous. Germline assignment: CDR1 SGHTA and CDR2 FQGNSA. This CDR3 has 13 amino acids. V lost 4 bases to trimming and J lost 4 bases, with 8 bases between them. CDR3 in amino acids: CASSSNWNQPQHF. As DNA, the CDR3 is TGTGCCAGCAGCTCCAATTGGAATCAGCCCCAGCATTTT. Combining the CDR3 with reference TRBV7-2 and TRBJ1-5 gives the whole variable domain GAGVSQSPSNKVTEKGKDVELRCDPISGHTALYWYRQSLGQGLEFLIYFQGNSAPDKSGLPSDRFSAERTGGSVSTLTIQRTQQEDSAVYLCASSSNWNQPQHFGDGTRLSIL.

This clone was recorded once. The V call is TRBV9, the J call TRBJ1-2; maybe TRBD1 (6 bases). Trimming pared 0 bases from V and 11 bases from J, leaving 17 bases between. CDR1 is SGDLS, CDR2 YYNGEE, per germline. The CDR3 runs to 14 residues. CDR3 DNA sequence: TGTGCCAGCAGCGTAGGTCAGGGGACCTTGGAATACACCTTC. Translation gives CASSVGQGTLEYTF.